The clone carrying this TCR beta chain was recorded many times. Its antigen is not identified. TCRdb analysed the reads with MiXCR anew, one entry per CDR3 protein. The sample has about 140,000 distinct CDR3 sequences; 5.5% to 7% are singletons. This sample was taken from a study of T cell repertoires in cytomegalovirus infection. Study as a whole: Based on public TCR beta signatures, there were indications of CMV infection and of a matching HLA type. Study findings and constraints: Cumulated frequencies of public TCR beta families served to identify carriers of CMV plus the relevant HLA. CMV-specific TCR beta clonotypes restricted by HLA-C were the ones dominating the ex vivo response.

CDR3 length: 14 residues. Deletions cut 6 bases from V and 8 bases from J, with 16 bases between. J is TRBJ1-4 and V is TRBV12-3 or TRBV12-4; D is undetermined. What was sequenced was PBMCs. This receptor was obtained from a human donor in good health (CMV status not recorded). Some clones in this sample may be carry-over from other donors' samples. The DNA of the CDR3 is TGTGCCAGCAGGTCGTCCCTCCCGCAAGAAAAACTGTTTTTT. Encoded protein: CASRSSLPQEKLFF.